The 19 T cell receptor beta chains given below trace back to one sample, sequenced in a study of Ad26.COV2.S vaccination and SARS-CoV-2 variants (dated by TCRdb to the early 2020s). What this sample's treatment or condition label stands for: approximately 18 received Ad26.COV2.S at low or high dose, single or two shots; roughly five received placebo; per-sample allocation not given. Repertoires of vaccine and placebo recipients were sequenced from samples taken on day 63 after the first injection. The library was prepared using the immunoSEQ multiplex PCR assay. TCRdb mirrors the immuneACCESS table, restricted to in-frame sequences. Some clones are absent from its copies; in checked studies, under half trace to an unresolved V gene, and the reason for the others is unknown. The sample contains around 340,000 clones, 88% of them found a single time. Together, the top ten hold 6.4% of the sample.

Material: peripheral blood, obtained in a trial of Ad26.COV2.S vaccine versus placebo. These receptors came from a person aged 18 to 59 who received the Ad26.COV2.S COVID-19 vaccine or a placebo.

V usage is TRBV27 and J usage is TRBJ2-2; TRBD1 or TRBD2 may be the D gene (6 bases each). The V end lost 5 bases, the J end lost 4 bases, and 17 bases lay between the germline ends. This CDR3 is built from 16 residues. CDR1 and CDR2 (germline): MNHEY, SMNVEV (reference sequence). The CDR3 sequence is CASSLVAGQGTGELFF. The CDR3 bases are TGTGCCAGCAGTCTAGTGGCGGGACAAGGCACCGGGGAGCTGTTTTTT.

Details on this clone: The identical CDR3 is also encoded by other nucleotide sequences in the sample. This rearrangement joins TRBV18 to TRBJ2-7; 8 nucleotides align to TRBD1. Losses at the gene ends were 6 bases for V and 4 bases for J; bases not matched to a gene: 5. CDR3 length: 13 amino acids. The germline CDR1 and CDR2 sequences are KGHSH and LQKENI. CDR3 sequence: CASSPQGAYEQYF. CDR3 coding DNA: TGTGCCAGCTCCCCTCAGGGGGCGTACGAGCAGTACTTC.

The chain links TRBV4-1 to TRBJ2-3, with D possibly matching TRBD2 (5 bases). The CDR3 has 15 amino acids. Trimming shortened V by 2 bases and J by 1 base, and 10 bases separated the two germline ends. Germline V lookup: CDR1 MGHRA, CDR2 YSYEKL. CDR3 coding DNA: TGCGCCAGCAGCCAAAGGTCTAGCCGCACAGATACGCAGTATTTT. Translated: CASSQRSSRTDTQYF.

The chain links TRBV7-8 to TRBJ2-3; D remains unclear. The germline V gene has CDR1 SGHVS and CDR2 FQNEAQ. The V and J ends lost 0 bases and 9 bases respectively, with 10 bases between them. The CDR3 sequence is 13 residues long. CDR3 loop: CASSLAPWETQYF. CDR3 coding DNA: TGTGCCAGCAGCTTAGCCCCCTGGGAAACGCAGTATTTT.

This clone was seen a handful of times. This chain links TRBV7-3 with TRBJ2-7, with TRBD2 matching over 10 bases. Germline loops: CDR1 SGHTA, CDR2 FQGTGA. CDR3 length equals 15 residues. J lost 3 bases, V lost 5 bases, and 7 bases had no gene match. CDR3 coding DNA: TGTGCCAGCAGCCCCAGCGGGAGGGCAAGCTACGAGCAGTACTTC. Its translation is CASSPSGRASYEQYF.

The chain employs TRBV28 and TRBJ1-1; unclear D gene. Trimming stripped 7 bases from V and 1 base from J, with 7 bases between. This CDR3 comprises 12 residues. Germline CDR1 MDHEN, CDR2 SYDVKM. The CDR3 protein is CASMKGNTEAFF. The CDR3 DNA reads TGTGCCAGCATGAAGGGGAACACTGAAGCTTTCTTT.

This chain connects TRBV7-7 to TRBJ1-3; D is perhaps TRBD1 (5 bases). CDR1 and CDR2 (germline): SSHAT, FNYEAQ (reference sequence). This CDR3 has 14 amino acids. V lost 5 bases to trimming and J lost 0 bases, with 8 bases between them. CDR3 sequence: CASSPDSSGNTIYF. DNA for the CDR3: TGTGCCAGCAGCCCCGACAGCTCTGGAAACACCATATATTTT.

The chain joins TRBV4-3 to TRBJ2-5, with 8 bases identical to TRBD1. After removal of 0 bases from V and 4 bases from J, the junction contained 4 bases not matched to a gene. Germline V gives CDR1 LGHNA, CDR2 YSLEER. This CDR3 has 15 amino acids. CDR3 region: CASSQDRQGLETQYF. The CDR3 nucleotides are TGCGCCAGCAGCCAAGATAGACAGGGGCTAGAGACCCAGTACTTC.

V and J are TRBV12-2 and TRBJ2-3; whether TRBD2, the table's D call, matches the DNA was not checked. TRBV12-2 is a listed pseudogene. The CDR3 loop spans 18 amino acids. The CDR3 region is CASRLDISTSGSTDTQYF. The CDR3 DNA reads as TGTGCAAGTCGCTTAGATATCTCGACTAGCGGAAGCACAGATACGCAGTATTTT.

This clone was detected a few times. CDR3 region: CASSSQGLNQPQHF. DNA of the CDR3: TGTGCCAGCAGCTCACAGGGACTCAATCAGCCCCAGCATTTT. V usage is TRBV7-2 and J usage is TRBJ1-5, with a possible D match to TRBD1 (6 bases). CDR1 SGHTA and CDR2 FQGNSA come from the germline V gene. V was clipped by 4 bases and J by 3 bases, with 10 bases between them. The CDR3 has 14 residues.

The CDR3 is CASSSGQAGNQPQHF. In nucleotides, the CDR3 is TGTGCCAGCAGCTCCGGACAGGCTGGCAATCAGCCCCAGCATTTT. The genes are TRBV6-5 and TRBJ1-5, with 7 bases that match TRBD1. Per germline, CDR1 MNHEY and CDR2 SVGAGI. Unmatched junction bases numbered 7, after V lost 6 bases and J lost 2 bases. The length of the CDR3 is 15 residues.

CDR3 nucleotide sequence: TGTGCCAGCAGCCAAGAGGGAGGGTGGACCGGGGAGCTGTTTTTT. Protein product: CASSQEGGWTGELFF. V usage is TRBV4-2 and J usage is TRBJ2-2; 7 bases fit TRBD2. CDR1 is LGHNA, CDR2 YNFKEQ, per germline. The CDR3 has 15 residues. Trimming at V came to 0 bases and at J to 5 bases, leaving 3 bases not matched to a gene.

The chain combines TRBV27 with TRBJ2-2; 8 nucleotides align to TRBD1. The CDR3 contains 14 residues. The junction had 7 bases not matched to a gene; V was cut back by 7 bases and J by 6 bases. Germline CDR1 is MNHEY and CDR2 is SMNVEV (reference sequence). The CDR3 bases are TGTGCCAGCAACCAGGGGGCTTTTCCCGGGGAGCTGTTTTTT. It codes for CASNQGAFPGELFF.

The chain employs TRBV4-2 and TRBJ1-2; D call uncertain. V lost 2 bases and J 0 bases, leaving 10 bases between the germline ends. The CDR3 extends over 15 amino acids. Germline values: CDR1 LGHNA, CDR2 YNFKEQ. CDR3 sequence: CASSQLREANYGYTF. The CDR3 DNA reads TGTGCCAGCAGCCAATTAAGAGAAGCTAACTATGGCTACACCTTC.

The rearrangement uses TRBV19 and TRBJ2-7; D is tentatively TRBD1 or TRBD2 (6 bases each). Between the trimmed V and J ends, which lost 4 bases and 4 bases, there was a span of 14 bases. CDR1 is LNHDA and CDR2 is SQIVND in the germline V gene (reference sequence). This CDR3 has 14 amino acids. This chain's CDR3 is CASSRSGAGYEQYF. DNA of the CDR3: TGTGCCAGTAGTAGATCAGGGGCGGGATACGAGCAGTACTTC.

A remark on this clone: Other DNA sequences in the sample encode the same CDR3. V and J are TRBV9 and TRBJ2-7; 9 bases line up with TRBD2. The CDR3 length is 15 residues. J was trimmed by 2 bases and V by 0 bases; bases with no gene match: 3. The germline CDR1 and CDR2 sequences are SGDLS and YYNGEE. This chain's CDR3 is CASSVGLAGTYEQYF. CDR3 in DNA: TGTGCCAGCAGCGTAGGCCTAGCGGGAACCTACGAGCAGTACTTC.

This clone has a handful of counts. This rearrangement joins TRBV12-3 or TRBV12-4 to TRBJ1-5; D is possibly TRBD1 (5 bases). Trimming left V 8 bases short and J 7 bases short, with 15 bases between. There are 13 residues in the CDR3. The CDR3 DNA is TGTGCCAGCGGGCCTCAGGGCAGCCAGCCCCAGCATTTT. Translating gives CASGPQGSQPQHF.

This clone was found a few times. The J gene is TRBJ2-7, the V gene TRBV3-1 (or the pseudogene TRBV3-2); unclear D gene. The V gene lost 2 bases and the J gene lost 2 bases, with 7 bases spanning the gap. CDR1 is LGHDT and CDR2 is YNNKEL in the germline V gene (reference sequence). There are 13 residues in the CDR3. This CDR3 reads CASSQTRTYEQYF. CDR3 coding DNA: TGTGCCAGCAGCCAAACGCGGACCTACGAGCAGTACTTC.

The V call is TRBV6-5, the J call TRBJ2-7; TRBD2 might be the D (5 bases). Trimming pared 6 bases from V and 3 bases from J, leaving 9 bases between. The V gene's germline CDR1 is MNHEY and CDR2 SVGAGI. The CDR3 is made up of 12 amino acids. CDR3: CASRAENYEQYF. In nucleotides, the CDR3 is TGTGCCAGCAGAGCGGAAAACTACGAGCAGTACTTC.